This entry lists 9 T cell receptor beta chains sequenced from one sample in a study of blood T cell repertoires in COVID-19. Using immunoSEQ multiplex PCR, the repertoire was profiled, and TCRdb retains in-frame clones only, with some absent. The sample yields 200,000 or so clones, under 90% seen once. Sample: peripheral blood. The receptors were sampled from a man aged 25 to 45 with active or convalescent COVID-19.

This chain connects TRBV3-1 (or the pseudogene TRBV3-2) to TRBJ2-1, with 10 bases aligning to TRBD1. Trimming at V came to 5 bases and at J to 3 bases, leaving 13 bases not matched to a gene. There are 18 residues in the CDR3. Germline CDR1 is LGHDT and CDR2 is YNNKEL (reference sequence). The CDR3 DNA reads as TGTGCCAGCAGCACTCTCGGGACAGGGGAACCCCACTACAATGAGCAGTTCTTC. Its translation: CASSTLGTGEPHYNEQFF.

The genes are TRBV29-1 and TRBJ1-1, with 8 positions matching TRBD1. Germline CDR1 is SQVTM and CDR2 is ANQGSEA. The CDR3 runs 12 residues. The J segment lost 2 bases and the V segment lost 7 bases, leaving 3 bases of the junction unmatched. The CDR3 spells CSADRGNTEAFF. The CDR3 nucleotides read TGCAGCGCCGACAGGGGAAACACTGAAGCTTTCTTT.

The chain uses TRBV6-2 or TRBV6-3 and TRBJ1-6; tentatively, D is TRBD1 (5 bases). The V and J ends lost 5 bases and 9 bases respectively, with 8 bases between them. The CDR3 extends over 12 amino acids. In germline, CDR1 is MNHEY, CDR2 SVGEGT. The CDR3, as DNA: TGTGCCAGCAGTCACGGGGGTTCACCCCTCCACTTT. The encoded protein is CASSHGGSPLHF.

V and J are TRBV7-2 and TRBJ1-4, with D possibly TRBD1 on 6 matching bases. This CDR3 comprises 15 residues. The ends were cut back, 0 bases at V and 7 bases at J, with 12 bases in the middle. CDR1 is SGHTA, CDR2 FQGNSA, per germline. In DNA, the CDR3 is TGTGCCAGCAGCTTAGCCCCCAGGGGAGCTGAAAAACTGTTTTTT. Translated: CASSLAPRGAEKLFF.

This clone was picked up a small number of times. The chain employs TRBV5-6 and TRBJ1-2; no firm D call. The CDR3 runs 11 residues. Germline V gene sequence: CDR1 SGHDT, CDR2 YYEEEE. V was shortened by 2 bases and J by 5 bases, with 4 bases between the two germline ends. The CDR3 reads CASSFGYGYTF. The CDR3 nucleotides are TGTGCCAGCAGCTTCGGGTATGGCTACACCTTC.

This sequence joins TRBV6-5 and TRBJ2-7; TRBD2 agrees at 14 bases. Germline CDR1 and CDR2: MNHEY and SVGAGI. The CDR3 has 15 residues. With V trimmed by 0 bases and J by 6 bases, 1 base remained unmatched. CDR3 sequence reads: CASSYSTSGRGEQYF. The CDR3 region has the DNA TGTGCCAGCAGTTACTCGACTAGCGGGAGGGGCGAGCAGTACTTC.

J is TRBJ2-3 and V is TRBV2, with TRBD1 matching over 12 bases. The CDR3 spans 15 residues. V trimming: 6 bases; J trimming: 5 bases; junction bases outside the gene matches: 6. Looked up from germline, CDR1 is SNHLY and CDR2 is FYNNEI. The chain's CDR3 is CASRGGTGGRDTQYF. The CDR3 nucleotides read TGTGCCAGCAGGGGGGGGACAGGGGGCCGAGATACGCAGTATTTT.

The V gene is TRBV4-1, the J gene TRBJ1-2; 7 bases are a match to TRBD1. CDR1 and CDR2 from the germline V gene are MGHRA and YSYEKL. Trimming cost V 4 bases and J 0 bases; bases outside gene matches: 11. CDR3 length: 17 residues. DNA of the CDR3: TGCGCCAGCAGCCCTGGACAGGTAGCCGCTCCTAACTATGGCTACACCTTC. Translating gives CASSPGQVAAPNYGYTF.

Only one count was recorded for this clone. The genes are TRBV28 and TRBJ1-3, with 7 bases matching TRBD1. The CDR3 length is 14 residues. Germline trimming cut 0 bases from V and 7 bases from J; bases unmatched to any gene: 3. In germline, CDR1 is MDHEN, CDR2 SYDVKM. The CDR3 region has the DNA TGTGCCAGCAGTTTATGGCAGGGGGGCAACACCATATATTTT. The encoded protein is CASSLWQGGNTIYF.